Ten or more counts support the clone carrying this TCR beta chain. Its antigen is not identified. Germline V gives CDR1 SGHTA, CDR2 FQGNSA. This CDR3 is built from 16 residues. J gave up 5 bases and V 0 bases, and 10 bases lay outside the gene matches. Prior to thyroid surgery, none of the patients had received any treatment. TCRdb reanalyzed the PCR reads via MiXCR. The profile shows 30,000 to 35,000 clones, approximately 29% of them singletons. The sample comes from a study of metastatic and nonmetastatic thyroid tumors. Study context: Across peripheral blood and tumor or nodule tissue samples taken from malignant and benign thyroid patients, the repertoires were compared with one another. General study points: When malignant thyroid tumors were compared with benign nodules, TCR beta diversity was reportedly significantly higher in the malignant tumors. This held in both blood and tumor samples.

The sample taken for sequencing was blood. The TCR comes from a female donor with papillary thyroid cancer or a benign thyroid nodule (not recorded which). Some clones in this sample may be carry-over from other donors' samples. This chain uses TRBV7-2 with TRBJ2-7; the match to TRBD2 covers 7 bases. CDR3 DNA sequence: TGTGCCAGCAGCTTAGCGGCGGGGCGGGAGTACGACGAGCAGTACTTC. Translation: CASSLAAGREYDEQYF. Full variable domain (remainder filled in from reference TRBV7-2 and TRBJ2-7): GAGVSQSPSNKVTEKGKDVELRCDPISGHTALYWYRQSLGQGLEFLIYFQGNSAPDKSGLPSDRFSAERTGGSVSTLTIQRTQQEDSAVYLCASSLAAGREYDEQYFGPGTRLTVT.